This TCR beta chain was identified in a study of T cell repertoires in cytomegalovirus infection. In the study overall: It was the public TCR beta signatures that indicated both CMV infection and matching HLA type. Points from the study as a whole: Cumulative public TCR beta family frequency identified CMV carriers with the relevant HLA. HLA-C-restricted CMV-specific TCR beta clonotypes were dominant in the ex vivo response.

Trimming removed 4 bases from V and 9 bases from J; junction bases left unmatched: 6. The CDR3 sequence is 14 residues long. From germline, CDR1 is MNHEY and CDR2 SMNVEV (reference sequence). Points on this clonotype: The antigen is undetermined.

One entry per CDR3 protein, called by TCRdb with MiXCR from the reads. This sample carries 650,000 to 900,000 distinct CDR3 sequences, over 25% of them seen once, and the ten largest clones take around an eighth. The source material was cultured CD8+ T cells from PBMCs, sampled from culture after CMV antigen stimulation. This chain connects TRBV27 to TRBJ1-2, with 12 bases identical to TRBD1. The receptor was isolated from a human donor in good health (CMV status not recorded). Some clones in this sample may be carry-over from other donors' samples. CDR3 nucleotide sequence: TGTGCCAGCAGTTCAATGGGACAGGGGGCACGCTACACCTTC. Its protein is CASSSMGQGARYTF.